Below are 18 T cell receptor beta chains sequenced from a single sample in a study of pediatric ulcerative colitis. Some clones are missing from TCRdb's copy, which holds only in-frame ones; the method was immunoSEQ multiplex PCR. The table lists about 36,000 clones, 75% to 90% of them singletons. The sequenced material came from blood. All receptors come from a girl aged 5-17 years with moderate ulcerative colitis.

This clone was observed a few times. The chain combines TRBV28 with TRBJ2-2; no reliable D call. Germline assignment: CDR1 MDHEN and CDR2 SYDVKM. CDR3 size: 13 residues. V lost 8 bases to trimming and J lost 6 bases, with 13 bases between them. CDR3 DNA: TGTGCCAGCCGAAGCTTAGAAGCCGGGGAGCTGTTTTTT. This encodes CASRSLEAGELFF.

This chain uses TRBV6-6 with TRBJ1-5; D is unresolved. This CDR3 contains 15 residues. Per germline, CDR1 MNHNY and CDR2 SVGAGI (reference sequence). The germline V and J ends were trimmed by 6 bases and 5 bases, with 17 bases remaining between them. The CDR3 region has the DNA TGTGCCAGCAGCAAAGCGAGGGATGGAGATCAGCCCCAGCATTTT. Translation gives CASSKARDGDQPQHF.

This clone was recorded a few times. This rearrangement joins TRBV7-2 to TRBJ2-7; D remains unclear. The CDR3 runs 14 residues. Germline V gene sequence: CDR1 SGHTA, CDR2 FQGNSA. Trimming removed 4 bases from V and 2 bases from J, with 12 bases in between. This CDR3 is CASSSGPSPYEQYF. CDR3 coding DNA: TGTGCCAGCAGCTCGGGCCCTTCCCCCTACGAGCAGTACTTC.

This clone was recorded once. V is TRBV7-2 and J is TRBJ1-2; unclear D gene. Trimming pared 3 bases from V and 8 bases from J, leaving 7 bases between. The CDR3 totals 11 residues. Germline V gene lookup returns CDR1 SGHTA and CDR2 FQGNSA. The CDR3 DNA sequence: TGTGCCAGCAGCTTGACTGGGGGCTACACCTTC. Its protein is CASSLTGGYTF.

The chain recombines TRBV6-4 with TRBJ2-3; 7 bases are shared with TRBD2. CDR1 MRHNA and CDR2 SNTAGT come from the germline V gene. The CDR3 runs to 15 residues. The junction had 2 bases not matched to a gene; V was cut back by 2 bases and J by 0 bases. The CDR3 reads CASSDGGSSTDTQYF. CDR3 nucleotides: TGTGCCAGCAGTGACGGCGGGAGTAGCACAGATACGCAGTATTTT.

The chain links TRBV4-1 to TRBJ2-2, with 8 positions matching TRBD1. Germline CDR1 is MGHRA and CDR2 is YSYEKL. V lost 0 bases to trimming and J lost 8 bases; unmatched junction nucleotides: 5. The CDR3 spans 15 residues. The CDR3 loop reads CASSQDRGRGGELFF. In DNA form, the CDR3 reads TGCGCCAGCAGCCAAGACAGGGGGCGCGGGGGGGAGCTGTTTTTT.

This chain links TRBV7-9 with TRBJ2-7; unclear D gene. V lost 4 bases to trimming and J lost 7 bases, with 8 bases between them. Germline CDR1 reads SEHNR; CDR2 reads FQNEAQ (reference sequence). The CDR3 spans 11 residues. CDR3 sequence reads: CASSSLGEQYF. The CDR3 bases are TGTGCCAGCAGCTCCCTGGGGGAGCAGTACTTC.

This clone appeared once. The V call is TRBV28, the J call TRBJ1-2; 8 bases align to TRBD1. V shed 5 bases, J shed 4 bases, and the junction held 9 bases outside the gene matches. CDR3 length equals 15 residues. Per the germline V gene, CDR1 is MDHEN and CDR2 is SYDVKM. DNA of the CDR3: TGTGCCAGCAGTCCATCGGACAGGGTCGGCTATGGCTACACCTTC. Translation: CASSPSDRVGYGYTF.

The rearrangement joins TRBV5-1 to TRBJ2-3; TRBD2 might be the D (6 bases). There are 14 residues in the CDR3. Looked up from germline, CDR1 is SGHRS and CDR2 is YFSETQ. Trimming left V 6 bases short and J 0 bases short, with 11 bases between. CDR3 DNA: TGCGCCAGCACCCGGGACTCGAGCACAGATACGCAGTATTTT. Amino acid sequence: CASTRDSSTDTQYF.

The chain joins TRBV2 to TRBJ1-4; D is unclear. V was clipped by 5 bases and J by 0 bases, with 7 bases between them. Per germline, CDR1 SNHLY and CDR2 FYNNEI. CDR3 length: 14 amino acids. CDR3 sequence reads: CASSLDATNEKLFF. The CDR3 DNA sequence: TGTGCCAGCAGTCTGGATGCAACTAATGAAAAACTGTTTTTT.

V gene TRBV20-1 combines with J gene TRBJ2-1; D is unclear. CDR1 and CDR2 (germline): DFQATT, SNEGSKA (reference sequence). The CDR3 length is 9 residues. Trimming pared 6 bases from V and 13 bases from J, leaving 10 bases between. The DNA of the CDR3 is TGCAGTGCAACCACATCCCAGTTCTTC. It specifies CSATTSQFF.

The chain uses TRBV6-1 and TRBJ1-5; no reliable D call. The CDR3 has 15 amino acids. The germline V gene encodes CDR1 MNHNS and CDR2 SASEGT. Trimming took off 2 bases at V and 7 bases at J, with 15 bases between the two ends. The CDR3 region has the DNA TGTGCCAGCAGTGAATCGGGAAAAGGGTACCAGCCCCAGCATTTT. Translating gives CASSESGKGYQPQHF.

The chain links TRBV4-1 to TRBJ1-4, with unresolved D. The CDR3 totals 15 residues. The germline V gene encodes CDR1 MGHRA and CDR2 YSYEKL. Trimming removed 0 bases from V and 4 bases from J, with 9 bases in between. CDR3 residues: CASSQETQNNEKLFF. For the CDR3, the DNA is TGCGCCAGCAGCCAAGAAACACAGAATAATGAAAAACTGTTTTTT.

The gene calls are TRBV6-6 and TRBJ2-1; 10 positions match TRBD1. Unmatched junction bases numbered 3, after V lost 5 bases and J lost 2 bases. CDR3 length: 15 residues. Germline CDR1 reads MNHNY; CDR2 reads SVGAGI (reference sequence). As DNA, the CDR3 is TGTGCCAGCAGTGGACAGGGGGGAGCCTACAATGAGCAGTTCTTC. It yields the protein CASSGQGGAYNEQFF.

V usage is TRBV25-1 and J usage is TRBJ2-7, with 7 bases identical to TRBD1. There are 13 residues in the CDR3. CDR1 MGHDK and CDR2 SYGVNS come from the germline V gene. With V trimmed by 4 bases and J by 6 bases, 6 bases remained unmatched. CDR3 sequence: CASSGRQGLEQYF. CDR3 in DNA: TGTGCCAGCAGTGGACGACAGGGCCTCGAGCAGTACTTC.

This clone was observed a single time. J is TRBJ2-1 and V is TRBV4-1; 14 positions agree with TRBD2. This CDR3 contains 19 residues. V was pared by 4 bases and J by 2 bases, with 10 bases of the junction left unmatched. Germline V gene lookup returns CDR1 MGHRA and CDR2 YSYEKL. The CDR3 DNA follows: TGCGCCAGCAGCCTGTCCGGGACTAGCGGGGGTGTGACCTACAATGAGCAGTTCTTC. Translation: CASSLSGTSGGVTYNEQFF.

The V call is TRBV18, the J call TRBJ1-2; D uncertain. CDR3 length equals 13 residues. V was cut by 3 bases and J by 7 bases, with 12 bases left in between. Germline CDR1 reads KGHSH; CDR2 reads LQKENI. The CDR3 DNA follows: TGTGCCAGCTCACCCACAGCCCCGAGTGGCTACACCTTC. Its translation: CASSPTAPSGYTF. Based on the CDR3 plus reference TRBV18 and TRBJ1-2, the full variable domain is NAGVMQNPRHLVRRRGQEARLRCSPMKGHSHVYWYRQLPEEGLKFMVYLQKENIIDESGMPKERFSAEFPKEGPSILRIQQVVRGDSAAYFCASSPTAPSGYTFGSGTRLTVV.

Here the CDR3 DNA reads TGTGCCACCAGCAGAGATAGGACGGGATTCAGCTCCTACGAGCAGTACTTC. It is translated as CATSRDRTGFSSYEQYF. This chain joins TRBV15 and TRBJ2-7, with D tentatively TRBD2 (5 bases). CDR1 is LNHNV, CDR2 YYDKDF, per germline (reference sequence). CDR3 length: 17 amino acids. Trimming took 0 bases from V and 0 from J, leaving 15 bases between them.